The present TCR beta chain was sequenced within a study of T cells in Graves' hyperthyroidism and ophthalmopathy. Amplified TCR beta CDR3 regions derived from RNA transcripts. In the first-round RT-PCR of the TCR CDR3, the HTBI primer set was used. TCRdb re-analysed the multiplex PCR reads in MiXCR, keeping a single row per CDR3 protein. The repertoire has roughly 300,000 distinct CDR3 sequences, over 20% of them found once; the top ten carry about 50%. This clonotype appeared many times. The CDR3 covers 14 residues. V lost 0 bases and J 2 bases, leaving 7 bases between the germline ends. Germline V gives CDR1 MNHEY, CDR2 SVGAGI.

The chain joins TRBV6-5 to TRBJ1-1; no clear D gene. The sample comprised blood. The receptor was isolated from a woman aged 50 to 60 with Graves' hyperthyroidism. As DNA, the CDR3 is TGTGCCAGCAGTTACTCGGTGACCAACACTGAAGCTTTCTTT. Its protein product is CASSYSVTNTEAFF.